The present T cell receptor beta chain was sequenced within a study of cytomegalovirus exposure and HLA in healthy donors. The study's findings and limits: Altogether, 164 TCR beta chains were recorded as cytomegalovirus-associated. Owing to their indistinguishability, certain V segments, notably TRBV6-2 and TRBV6-3, were excluded.

PCR employed 60 Vbeta and 13 Jbeta primers. The repertoire was sequenced with immunoSEQ multiplex PCR; TCRdb's copy has only in-frame clones and lacks some. The sample consists of roughly 120,000 clones, about 79% of them appearing once. The V and J ends lost 2 bases and 10 bases respectively, with 7 bases between them. The CDR3 length is 11 residues. The germline V gene encodes CDR1 SGHDT and CDR2 YYEEEE. As regards this clone: The antigen remains unidentified.

Source material: PBMCs. J is TRBJ2-1 and V is TRBV5-6; TRBD2 is a possible D gene (6 bases). The receptor was isolated from a man aged 25 to 40 in good health and CMV-seropositive. CDR3: CASSFGGEQFF. The CDR3 DNA sequence: TGTGCCAGCAGCTTTGGGGGGGAGCAGTTCTTC.